These 14 T cell receptor beta chains were all obtained from the same sample, sequenced in a study of blood T cell repertoires in COVID-19. Only in-frame clones appear in the TCRdb table, and some are missing; sequencing was by immunoSEQ multiplex PCR. This table holds more than 300,000 clones, over 90% found once. Sequenced material: PBMCs or T cells enriched from blood (not recorded which). The receptors shown here come from a woman in her twenties or thirties who had been exposed to COVID-19.

The chain recombines TRBV3-1 (or the pseudogene TRBV3-2) with TRBJ1-5, with unresolved D. The CDR3 consists of 14 residues. Germline lookup yields CDR1 LGHDT and CDR2 YNNKEL (reference sequence). The V end was cut by 4 bases, the J end by 3 bases, with 10 bases between. The CDR3 region has the DNA TGTGCCAGCAGCCCCGACACGTACAATCAGCCCCAGCATTTT. This translates into CASSPDTYNQPQHF.

The rearrangement uses TRBV4-1 and TRBJ2-1; D is uncertain. V was pared by 3 bases and J by 7 bases, with 16 bases between. CDR1 and CDR2 (germline): MGHRA, YSYEKL. The CDR3 runs to 15 residues. The chain's CDR3 is CASSHQPGSMNEQFF. The DNA for the CDR3 is TGCGCCAGCAGCCACCAGCCGGGTAGTATGAATGAGCAGTTCTTC.

The J gene is TRBJ2-3, the V gene TRBV2; 8 bases line up with TRBD2. V lost 8 bases and J lost 4; bases outside the gene matches: 11. This CDR3 has 15 amino acids. Germline V gene data show CDR1 as SNHLY and CDR2 as FYNNEI. The CDR3 nucleotides are TGTGCCAGCGCTTTTCTAGCGGGTGGGGCAGATACGCAGTATTTT. It codes for CASAFLAGGADTQYF.

This chain links TRBV21-1 with TRBJ1-2. TRBV21-1 constitutes a pseudogene. The CDR3 runs to 14 residues. CDR3 nucleotide sequence: TGTGCCAGCAGCAAGGGAGAAGTTCGGCGTGGCTACACCTTC. Protein sequence: CASSKGEVRRGYTF.

V gene TRBV30 combines with J gene TRBJ1-1; 10 nucleotides line up with TRBD1. Germline CDR1 is GTSNPN and CDR2 is SVGIG (reference sequence). This CDR3 is 13 amino acids long. J gave up 3 bases and V 8 bases, and 6 bases lay outside the gene matches. The CDR3 protein is CAHADRGYTEAFF. Here the CDR3 DNA reads TGTGCCCACGCGGACAGGGGGTACACTGAAGCTTTCTTT.

The chain combines TRBV5-5 with TRBJ1-5, with a weak D call TRBD1 (5 bases). V gave up 7 bases and J gave up 3 bases, with 8 bases separating them. Germline V gene sequence: CDR1 SGHKS, CDR2 YYEKEE (reference sequence). There are 12 residues in the CDR3. The CDR3 protein is CASGQNNQPQHF. CDR3 nucleotides: TGTGCCAGCGGACAAAACAATCAGCCCCAGCATTTT.

The gene calls are TRBV5-1 and TRBJ2-7; 13 nucleotides align to TRBD2. CDR1 is SGHRS, CDR2 YFSETQ, per germline. The CDR3 contains 12 residues. The V gene end was trimmed by 3 bases and the J gene end by 12 bases; junction bases not matched to a gene: 3. The CDR3 loop is CASSSGLAGPYF. In DNA form, the CDR3 reads TGCGCCAGCAGCTCGGGACTAGCGGGGCCGTACTTC. Full variable domain (missing parts from reference TRBV5-1 and TRBJ2-7): KAGVTQTPRYLIKTRGQQVTLSCSPISGHRSVSWYQQTPGQGLQFLFEYFSETQRNKGNFPGRFSGRQFSNSRSEMNVSTLELGDSALYLCASSSGLAGPYFGPGTRLTVT.

V is TRBV7-9 and J is TRBJ1-1, with D perhaps TRBD1 (6 bases). V was clipped by 5 bases and J by 4 bases, with 14 bases between them. The CDR3 contains 14 residues. The V gene's germline CDR1 is SEHNR and CDR2 FQNEAQ (reference sequence). CDR3 DNA sequence: TGTGCCAGCAGCGGGGGGGCACGATTCACTGAAGCTTTCTTT. This codes for CASSGGARFTEAFF.

This rearrangement joins TRBV11-2 to TRBJ2-1; weak D call: TRBD2 (6 bases). The CDR3 is 14 amino acids. Germline assignment: CDR1 SGHAT and CDR2 FQNNGV. The germline V and J ends were trimmed by 2 bases and 4 bases, with 9 bases remaining between them. The CDR3 region is CASSLSGTYNEQFF. The CDR3, as DNA: TGTGCCAGCAGCTTATCCGGGACTTACAATGAGCAGTTCTTC. Looking up the rest from reference TRBV11-2 and TRBJ2-1 gives the full variable domain: EAGVAQSPRYKIIEKRQSVAFWCNPISGHATLYWYQQILGQGPKLLIQFQNNGVVDDSQLPKDRFSAERLKGVDSTLKIQPAKLEDSAVYLCASSLSGTYNEQFFGPGTRLTVL.

The chain joins TRBV30 to TRBJ1-2; D call uncertain. The CDR3 runs to 17 residues. Germline V CDR1 and CDR2: GTSNPN, SVGIG (reference sequence). Trimming took 0 bases from V and 2 from J, leaving 19 bases between them. For the CDR3, the DNA is TGTGCCTGGAGTGTACCTTCTTACGGGGAGATAAACTATGGCTACACCTTC. It yields the protein CAWSVPSYGEINYGYTF.

The rearrangement links TRBV19 to TRBJ2-2; 8 nucleotides line up with TRBD2. V gave up 3 bases and J gave up 1 base; unmatched junction bases: 7. Germline CDR1 LNHDA, CDR2 SQIVND (reference sequence). The CDR3 is 17 residues long. The CDR3 protein is CASSILVAGGNTGELFF. CDR3 in DNA: TGTGCCAGTAGTATCCTTGTGGCGGGGGGGAACACCGGGGAGCTGTTTTTT.

This chain uses TRBV7-9 with TRBJ1-1, with D perhaps matching TRBD1 (6 bases). CDR3 length: 17 amino acids. V was pared by 3 bases and J by 3 bases, with 20 bases between. Germline lookup yields CDR1 SEHNR and CDR2 FQNEAQ (reference sequence). The chain's CDR3 is CASSFLTGLSRHTEAFF. DNA of the CDR3: TGTGCCAGCAGCTTCCTGACAGGCCTCTCGAGGCACACTGAAGCTTTCTTT.

For the CDR3, the DNA is TGTGCCAGCAGCTTAGGACAGGGGGCGGGAGCTTTCTTT. This gives the protein CASSLGQGAGAFF. The J gene is TRBJ1-1, the V gene TRBV7-9; 10 nucleotides align to TRBD1. The CDR3 contains 13 residues. The J segment lost 10 bases and the V segment lost 1 base, leaving 3 bases of the junction unmatched. Germline V gene lookup returns CDR1 SEHNR and CDR2 FQNEAQ (reference sequence).

The chain links TRBV5-1 to TRBJ1-1; perhaps TRBD1 as D (5 bases). Trimming took off 4 bases at V and 5 bases at J, with 9 bases between the two ends. Germline values: CDR1 SGHRS, CDR2 YFSETQ. This CDR3 has 12 residues. DNA for the CDR3: TGCGCCAGCAGCGTAGGGGTAACTGAAGCTTTCTTT. This encodes CASSVGVTEAFF. Supplemented by reference TRBV5-1 and TRBJ1-1, the full variable domain reads KAGVTQTPRYLIKTRGQQVTLSCSPISGHRSVSWYQQTPGQGLQFLFEYFSETQRNKGNFPGRFSGRQFSNSRSEMNVSTLELGDSALYLCASSVGVTEAFFGQGTRLTVV.